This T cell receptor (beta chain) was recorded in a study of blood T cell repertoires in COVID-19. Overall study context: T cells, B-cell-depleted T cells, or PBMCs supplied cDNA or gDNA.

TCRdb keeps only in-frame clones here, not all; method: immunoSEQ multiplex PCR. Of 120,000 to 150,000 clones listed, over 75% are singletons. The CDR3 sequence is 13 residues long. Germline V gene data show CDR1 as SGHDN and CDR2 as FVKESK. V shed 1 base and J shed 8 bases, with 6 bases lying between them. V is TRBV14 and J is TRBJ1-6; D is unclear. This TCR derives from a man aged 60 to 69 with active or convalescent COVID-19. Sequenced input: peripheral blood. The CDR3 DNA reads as TGTGCCAGCAGCCAAGGTGGAGATTCACCCCTCCACTTT. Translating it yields CASSQGGDSPLHF.